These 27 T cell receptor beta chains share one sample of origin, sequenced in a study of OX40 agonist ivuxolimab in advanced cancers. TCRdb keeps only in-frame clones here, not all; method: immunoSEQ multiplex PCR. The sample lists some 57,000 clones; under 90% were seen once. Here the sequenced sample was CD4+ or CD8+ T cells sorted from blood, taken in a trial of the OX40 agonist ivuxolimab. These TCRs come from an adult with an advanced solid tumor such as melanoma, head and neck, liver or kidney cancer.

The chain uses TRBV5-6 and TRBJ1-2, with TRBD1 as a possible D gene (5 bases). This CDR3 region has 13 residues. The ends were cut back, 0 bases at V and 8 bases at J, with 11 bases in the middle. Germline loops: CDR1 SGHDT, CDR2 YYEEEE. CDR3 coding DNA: TGTGCCAGCAGCTTGGCGGGGGTAGTCGGCTACACCTTC. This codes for CASSLAGVVGYTF.

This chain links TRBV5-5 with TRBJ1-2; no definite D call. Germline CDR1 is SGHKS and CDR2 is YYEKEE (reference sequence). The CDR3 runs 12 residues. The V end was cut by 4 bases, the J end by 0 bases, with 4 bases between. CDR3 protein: CASSPANYGYTF. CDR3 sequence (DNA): TGTGCCAGCAGCCCCGCTAACTATGGCTACACCTTC. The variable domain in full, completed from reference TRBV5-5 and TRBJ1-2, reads DAGVTQSPTHLIKTRGQQVTLRCSPISGHKSVSWYQQVLGQGPQFIFQYYEKEERGRGNFPDRFSARQFPNYSSELNVNALLLGDSALYLCASSPANYGYTFGSGTRLTVV.

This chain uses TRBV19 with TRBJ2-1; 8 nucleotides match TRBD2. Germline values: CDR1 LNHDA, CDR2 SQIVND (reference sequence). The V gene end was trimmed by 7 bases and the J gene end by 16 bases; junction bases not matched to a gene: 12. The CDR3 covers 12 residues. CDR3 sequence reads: CASTRSGLGIFF. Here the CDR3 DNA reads TGTGCCAGTACCCGATCGGGACTAGGGATCTTCTTC. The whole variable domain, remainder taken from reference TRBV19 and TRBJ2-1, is DGGITQSPKYLFRKEGQNVTLSCEQNLNHDAMYWYRQDPGQGLRLIYYSQIVNDFQKGDIAEGYSVSREKKESFPLTVTSAQKNPTAFYLCASTRSGLGIFFGPGTRLTVL.

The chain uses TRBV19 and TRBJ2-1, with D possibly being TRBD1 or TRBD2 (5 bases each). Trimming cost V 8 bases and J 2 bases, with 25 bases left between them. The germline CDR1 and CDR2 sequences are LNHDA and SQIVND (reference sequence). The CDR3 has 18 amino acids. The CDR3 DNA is TGTGCCAGTGGGGGTGCGGCTGACCCATACTCCACCTACAATGAGCAGTTCTTC. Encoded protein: CASGGAADPYSTYNEQFF. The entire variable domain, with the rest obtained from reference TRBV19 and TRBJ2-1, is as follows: DGGITQSPKYLFRKEGQNVTLSCEQNLNHDAMYWYRQDPGQGLRLIYYSQIVNDFQKGDIAEGYSVSREKKESFPLTVTSAQKNPTAFYLCASGGAADPYSTYNEQFFGPGTRLTVL.

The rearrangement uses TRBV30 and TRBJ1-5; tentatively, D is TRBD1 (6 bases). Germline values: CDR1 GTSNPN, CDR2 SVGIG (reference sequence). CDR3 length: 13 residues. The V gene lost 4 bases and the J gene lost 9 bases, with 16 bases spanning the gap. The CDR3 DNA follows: TGTGCCTGGAACGTGGGGGGGCATTCGCCCCAGCATTTT. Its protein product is CAWNVGGHSPQHF.

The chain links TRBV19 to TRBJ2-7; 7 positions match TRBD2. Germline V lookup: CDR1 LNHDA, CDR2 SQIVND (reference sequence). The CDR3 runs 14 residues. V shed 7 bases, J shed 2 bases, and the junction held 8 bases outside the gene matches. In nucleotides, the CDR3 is TGTGCCAGTAAGGAAAGAGCGGGGACCTACGAGCAGTACTTC. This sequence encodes CASKERAGTYEQYF.

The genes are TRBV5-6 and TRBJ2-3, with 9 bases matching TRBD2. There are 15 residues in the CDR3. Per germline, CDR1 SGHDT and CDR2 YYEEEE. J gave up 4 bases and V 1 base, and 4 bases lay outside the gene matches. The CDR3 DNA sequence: TGTGCCAGCAGCTTGAGTAGCGGGAGCCCAGATACGCAGTATTTT. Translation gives CASSLSSGSPDTQYF.

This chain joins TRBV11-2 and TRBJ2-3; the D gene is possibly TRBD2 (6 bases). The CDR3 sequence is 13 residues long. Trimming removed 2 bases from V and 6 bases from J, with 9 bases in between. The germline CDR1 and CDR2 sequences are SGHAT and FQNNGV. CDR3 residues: CASSLTGVDTQYF. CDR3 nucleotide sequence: TGTGCCAGCAGCTTAACGGGAGTGGATACGCAGTATTTT. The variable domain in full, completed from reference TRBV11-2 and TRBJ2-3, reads EAGVAQSPRYKIIEKRQSVAFWCNPISGHATLYWYQQILGQGPKLLIQFQNNGVVDDSQLPKDRFSAERLKGVDSTLKIQPAKLEDSAVYLCASSLTGVDTQYFGPGTRLTVL.

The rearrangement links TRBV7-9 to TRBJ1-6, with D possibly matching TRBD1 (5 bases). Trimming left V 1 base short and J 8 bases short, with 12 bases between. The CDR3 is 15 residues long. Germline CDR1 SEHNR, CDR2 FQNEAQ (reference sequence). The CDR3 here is CASSLEAGRDSPLHF. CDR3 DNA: TGTGCCAGCAGCTTAGAAGCAGGGCGTGATTCACCCCTCCACTTT.

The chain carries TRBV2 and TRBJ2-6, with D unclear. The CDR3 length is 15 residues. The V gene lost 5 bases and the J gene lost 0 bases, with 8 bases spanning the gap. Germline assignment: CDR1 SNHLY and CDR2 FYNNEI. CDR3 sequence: CASSLWGSGANVLTF. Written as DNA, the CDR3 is TGTGCCAGCAGTCTTTGGGGCTCTGGGGCCAACGTCCTGACTTTC.

The CDR3 nucleotides are TGCGCCAGCAGCCAAGGTAGGCAGACCCCCACGAAGGAGCAGTACTTC. Its protein product is CASSQGRQTPTKEQYF. This sequence joins TRBV4-1 and TRBJ2-7; D remains ambiguous. Germline-derived CDR1 and CDR2 are MGHRA and YSYEKL. The CDR3 consists of 16 residues. V lost 1 base and J lost 7, with 20 bases in between.

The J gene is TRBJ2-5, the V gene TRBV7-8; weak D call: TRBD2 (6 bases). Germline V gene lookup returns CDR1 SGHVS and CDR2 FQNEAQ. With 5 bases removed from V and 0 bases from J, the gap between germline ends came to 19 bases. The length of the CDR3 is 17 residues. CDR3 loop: CASSPREAEGYQETQYF. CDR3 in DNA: TGTGCCAGCAGCCCCCGCGAAGCGGAGGGGTACCAAGAGACCCAGTACTTC.

CDR3 nucleotide sequence: TGTGCCAGCAGTCCCCCTCGCACTGGGACCTACGAGCAGTACTTC. It is translated as CASSPPRTGTYEQYF. This sequence joins TRBV28 and TRBJ2-7; no definite D call. Per germline, CDR1 MDHEN and CDR2 SYDVKM. Trimming shortened V by 5 bases and J by 2 bases, and 16 bases separated the two germline ends. The CDR3 has 15 residues. The complete variable domain, with remaining parts taken from reference TRBV28 and TRBJ2-7, reads DVKVTQSSRYLVKRTGEKVFLECVQDMDHENMFWYRQDPGLGLRLIYFSYDVKMKEKGDIPEGYSVSREKKERFSLILESASTNQTSMYLCASSPPRTGTYEQYFGPGTRLTVT.

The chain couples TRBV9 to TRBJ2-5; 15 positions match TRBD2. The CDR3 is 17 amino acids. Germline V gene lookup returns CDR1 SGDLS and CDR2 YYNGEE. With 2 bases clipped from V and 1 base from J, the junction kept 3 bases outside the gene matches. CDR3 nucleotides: TGTGCCAGCAGCGTGGGACTAGCGGGAGGATCCCAAGAGACCCAGTACTTC. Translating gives CASSVGLAGGSQETQYF.

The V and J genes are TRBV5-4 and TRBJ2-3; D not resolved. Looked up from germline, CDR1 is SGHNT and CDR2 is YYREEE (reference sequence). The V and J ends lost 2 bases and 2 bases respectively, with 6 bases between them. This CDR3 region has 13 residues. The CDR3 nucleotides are TGTGCCAGCAGCTTACGGTACACAGATACGCAGTATTTT. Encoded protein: CASSLRYTDTQYF. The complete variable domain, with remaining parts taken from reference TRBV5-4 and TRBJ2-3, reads ETGVTQSPTHLIKTRGQQVTLRCSSQSGHNTVSWYQQALGQGPQFIFQYYREEENGRGNFPPRFSGLQFPNYSSELNVNALELDDSALYLCASSLRYTDTQYFGPGTRLTVL.

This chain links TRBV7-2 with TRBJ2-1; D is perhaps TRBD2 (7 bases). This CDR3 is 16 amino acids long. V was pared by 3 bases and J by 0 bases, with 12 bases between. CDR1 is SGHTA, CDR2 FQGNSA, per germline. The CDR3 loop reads CASSLAGASSYNEQFF. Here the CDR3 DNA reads TGTGCCAGCAGCTTGGCGGGGGCCAGCTCCTACAATGAGCAGTTCTTC.

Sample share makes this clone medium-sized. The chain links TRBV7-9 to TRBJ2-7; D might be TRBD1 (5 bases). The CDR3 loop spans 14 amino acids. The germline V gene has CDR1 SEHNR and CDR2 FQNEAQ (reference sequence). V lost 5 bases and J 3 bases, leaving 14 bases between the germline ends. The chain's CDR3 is CASSRTTDNYEQYF. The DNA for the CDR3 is TGTGCCAGCAGCCGTACTACGGACAACTACGAGCAGTACTTC.

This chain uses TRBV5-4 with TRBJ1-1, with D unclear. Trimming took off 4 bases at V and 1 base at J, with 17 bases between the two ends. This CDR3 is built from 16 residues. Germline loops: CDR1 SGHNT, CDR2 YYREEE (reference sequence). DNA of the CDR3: TGTGCCAGCAGCCAAAACGTGGTGACGGGGAACACTGAAGCTTTCTTT. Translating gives CASSQNVVTGNTEAFF.

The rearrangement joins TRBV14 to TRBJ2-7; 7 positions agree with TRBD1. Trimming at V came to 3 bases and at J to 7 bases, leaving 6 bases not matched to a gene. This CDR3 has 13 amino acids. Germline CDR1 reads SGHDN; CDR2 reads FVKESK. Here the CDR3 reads CASSHTGAREQYF. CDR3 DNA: TGTGCCAGCAGCCATACAGGGGCTCGGGAGCAGTACTTC.

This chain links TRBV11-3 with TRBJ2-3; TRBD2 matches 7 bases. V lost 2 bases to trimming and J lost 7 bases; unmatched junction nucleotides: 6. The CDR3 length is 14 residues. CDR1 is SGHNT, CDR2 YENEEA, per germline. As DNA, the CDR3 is TGTGCCAGCAGCTTATCTGCGGGGGTAAATACGCAGTATTTT. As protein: CASSLSAGVNTQYF.

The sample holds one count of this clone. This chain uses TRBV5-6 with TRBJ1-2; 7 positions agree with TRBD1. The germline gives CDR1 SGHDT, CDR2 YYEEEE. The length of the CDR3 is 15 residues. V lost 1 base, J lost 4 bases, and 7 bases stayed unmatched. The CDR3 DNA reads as TGTGCCAGCAGCTTGAGCAGTTCAGGGGGCTATGGCTACACCTTC. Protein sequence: CASSLSSSGGYGYTF.

The CDR3 loop is CASSLARLANYGYTF. Written as DNA, the CDR3 is TGTGCCAGCAGCCTTGCGAGGCTAGCTAACTATGGCTACACCTTC. The genes are TRBV5-4 and TRBJ1-2; no clear D. Germline loops: CDR1 SGHNT, CDR2 YYREEE (reference sequence). This CDR3 comprises 15 residues. V was shortened by 4 bases and J by 0 bases, with 13 bases between the two germline ends.

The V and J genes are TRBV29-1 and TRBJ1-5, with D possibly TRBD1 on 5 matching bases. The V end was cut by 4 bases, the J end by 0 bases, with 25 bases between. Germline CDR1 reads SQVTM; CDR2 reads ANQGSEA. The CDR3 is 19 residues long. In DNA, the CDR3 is TGCAGCGTTGGCGTGGCTATCCGTGACAGATACTATAGCAATCAGCCCCAGCATTTT. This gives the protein CSVGVAIRDRYYSNQPQHF.

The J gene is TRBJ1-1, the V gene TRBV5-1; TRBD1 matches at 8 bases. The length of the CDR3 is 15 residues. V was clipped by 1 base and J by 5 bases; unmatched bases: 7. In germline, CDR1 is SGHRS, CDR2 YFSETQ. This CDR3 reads CASSLSQGGSTEAFF. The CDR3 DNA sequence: TGCGCCAGCAGCTTGTCACAGGGGGGGAGTACTGAAGCTTTCTTT. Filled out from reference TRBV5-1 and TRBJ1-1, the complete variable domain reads KAGVTQTPRYLIKTRGQQVTLSCSPISGHRSVSWYQQTPGQGLQFLFEYFSETQRNKGNFPGRFSGRQFSNSRSEMNVSTLELGDSALYLCASSLSQGGSTEAFFGQGTRLTVV.

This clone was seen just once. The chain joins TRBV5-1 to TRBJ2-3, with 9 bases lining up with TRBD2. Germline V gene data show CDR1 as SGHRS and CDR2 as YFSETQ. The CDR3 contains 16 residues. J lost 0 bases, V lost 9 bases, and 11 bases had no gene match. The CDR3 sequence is CANPAELAGSTDTQYF. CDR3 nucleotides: TGCGCCAACCCCGCCGAACTAGCGGGCAGCACAGATACGCAGTATTTT.

The CDR3 sequence: CASSIIPNGNQPQHF. The CDR3 nucleotides are TGTGCCAGTAGTATAATCCCAAACGGCAATCAGCCCCAGCATTTT. V gene TRBV19 combines with J gene TRBJ1-5, with D unresolved. The V end was cut by 2 bases, the J end by 2 bases, with 10 bases between. CDR1 LNHDA and CDR2 SQIVND come from the germline V gene (reference sequence). The CDR3 totals 15 residues.

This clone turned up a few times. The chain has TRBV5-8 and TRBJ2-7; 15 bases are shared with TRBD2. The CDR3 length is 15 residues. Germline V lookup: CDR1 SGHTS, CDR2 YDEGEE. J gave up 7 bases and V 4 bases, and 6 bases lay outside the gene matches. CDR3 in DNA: TGTGCCAGCAGCCGCTCCGGACTAGCGGGAGGGGAGCAGTACTTC. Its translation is CASSRSGLAGGEQYF.